Sequencing of this T cell receptor beta chain was carried out in a study of shared clonotypes between healthy human individuals. For the study at large: Donors, aged 18 to 49, were a couple of women and a few men.

The genomic DNA of each subset was split evenly across several immunoSEQ plates. Only in-frame clones appear in the TCRdb table, and some are missing; sequencing was by immunoSEQ multiplex PCR. Here the sample spans 2 million to 2.5 million clones, almost 96% being singletons. Turning to this clone: Its antigen is as yet unknown.

General study results and limits: Memory subsets generally showed lower estimated richness than naive subsets.

V lost 4 bases to trimming and J lost 5 bases; unmatched junction nucleotides: 12. The CDR3 has 16 amino acids. From germline, CDR1 is SGHRS and CDR2 YFSETQ. Subsets obtained from CD4+ cells comprised CD45RA+ naive and CD45RA-negative memory cells. This TCR was recovered from a man aged 18 to 30 in good health. The sample comprised naive CD4+ T cells sorted from blood. The subset was: CD45RA+ positively selected. The gene calls are TRBV5-1 and TRBJ1-1; 9 nucleotides agree with TRBD1. The CDR3 spells CASSPGMGQGKTEAFF. CDR3 DNA sequence: TGCGCCAGCAGCCCGGGGATGGGACAGGGAAAAACTGAAGCTTTCTTT.